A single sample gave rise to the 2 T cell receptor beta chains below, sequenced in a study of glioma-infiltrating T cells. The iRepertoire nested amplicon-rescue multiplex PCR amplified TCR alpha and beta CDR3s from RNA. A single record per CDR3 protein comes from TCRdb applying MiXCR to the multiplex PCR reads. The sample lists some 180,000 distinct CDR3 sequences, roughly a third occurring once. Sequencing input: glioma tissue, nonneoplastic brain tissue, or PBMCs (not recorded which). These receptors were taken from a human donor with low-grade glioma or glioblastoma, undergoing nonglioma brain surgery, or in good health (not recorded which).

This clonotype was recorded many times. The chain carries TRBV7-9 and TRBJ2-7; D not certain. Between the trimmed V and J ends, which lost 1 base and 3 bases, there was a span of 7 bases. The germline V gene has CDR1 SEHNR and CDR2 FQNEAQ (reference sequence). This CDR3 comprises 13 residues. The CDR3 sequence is CASSLGADYEQYF. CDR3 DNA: TGTGCCAGCAGCTTAGGGGCTGACTACGAGCAGTACTTC. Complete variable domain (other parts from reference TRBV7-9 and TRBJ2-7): DTGVSQNPRHKITKRGQNVTFRCDPISEHNRLYWYRQTLGQGPEFLTYFQNEAQLEKSRLLSDRFSAERPKGSFSTLEIQRTEQGDSAMYLCASSLGADYEQYFGPGTRLTVT.

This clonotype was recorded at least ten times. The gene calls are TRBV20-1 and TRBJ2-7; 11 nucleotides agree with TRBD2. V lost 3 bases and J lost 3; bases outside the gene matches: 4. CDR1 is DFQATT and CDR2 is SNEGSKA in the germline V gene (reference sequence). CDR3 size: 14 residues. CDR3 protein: CSARVTSGIYEQYF. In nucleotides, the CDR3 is TGCAGTGCTAGGGTGACTAGCGGGATCTACGAGCAGTACTTC.